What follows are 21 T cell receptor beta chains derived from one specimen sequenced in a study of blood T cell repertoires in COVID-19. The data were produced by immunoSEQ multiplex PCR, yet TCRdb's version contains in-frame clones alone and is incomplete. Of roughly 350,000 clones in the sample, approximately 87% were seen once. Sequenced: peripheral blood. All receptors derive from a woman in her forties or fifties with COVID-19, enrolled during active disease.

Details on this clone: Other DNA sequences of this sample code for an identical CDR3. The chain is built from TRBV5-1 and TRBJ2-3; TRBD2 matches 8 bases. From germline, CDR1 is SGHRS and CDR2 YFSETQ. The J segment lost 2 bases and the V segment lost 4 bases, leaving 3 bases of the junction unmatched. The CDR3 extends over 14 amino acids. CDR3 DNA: TGCGCCAGCAGCCTCGGACTAGCCACAGATACGCAGTATTTT. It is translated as CASSLGLATDTQYF.

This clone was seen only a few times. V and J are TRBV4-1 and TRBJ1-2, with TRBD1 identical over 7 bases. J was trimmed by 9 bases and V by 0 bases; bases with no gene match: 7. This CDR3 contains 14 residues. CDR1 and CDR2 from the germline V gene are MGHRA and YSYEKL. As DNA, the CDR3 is TGCGCCAGCAGCCAAGACAGGGGGAGTCGAAGCTACACCTTC. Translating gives CASSQDRGSRSYTF.

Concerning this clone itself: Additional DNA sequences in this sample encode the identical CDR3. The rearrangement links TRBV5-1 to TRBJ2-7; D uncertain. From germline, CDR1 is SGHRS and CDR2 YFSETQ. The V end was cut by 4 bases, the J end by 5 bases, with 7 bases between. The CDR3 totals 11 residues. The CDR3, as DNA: TGCGCCAGCAGCCTTGACAACGAGCAGTACTTC. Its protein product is CASSLDNEQYF.

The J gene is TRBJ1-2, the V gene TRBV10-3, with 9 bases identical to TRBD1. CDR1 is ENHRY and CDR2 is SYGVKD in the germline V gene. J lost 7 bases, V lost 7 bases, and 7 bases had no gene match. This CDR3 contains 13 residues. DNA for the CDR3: TGTGCCATCAAATCCGGGACAGGGAGTGGCTACACCTTC. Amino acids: CAIKSGTGSGYTF.

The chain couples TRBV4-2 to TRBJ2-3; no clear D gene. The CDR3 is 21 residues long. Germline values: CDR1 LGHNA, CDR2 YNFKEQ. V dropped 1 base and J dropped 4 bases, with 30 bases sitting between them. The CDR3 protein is CASSQGPIRGDPRSSPDTQYF. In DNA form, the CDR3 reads TGTGCCAGCAGCCAAGGCCCAATTCGCGGTGACCCCAGATCAAGTCCAGATACGCAGTATTTT.

Here the CDR3 DNA reads TGTGCCAGCAGCCCTGGACAGGGGATCACCGGGGAGCTGTTTTTT. Its translation is CASSPGQGITGELFF. This rearrangement joins TRBV7-9 to TRBJ2-2, with 9 bases identical to TRBD1. The CDR3 is 15 residues long. The germline V gene has CDR1 SEHNR and CDR2 FQNEAQ (reference sequence). Trimming took 5 bases from V and 4 from J; bases not matched to a gene: 5.

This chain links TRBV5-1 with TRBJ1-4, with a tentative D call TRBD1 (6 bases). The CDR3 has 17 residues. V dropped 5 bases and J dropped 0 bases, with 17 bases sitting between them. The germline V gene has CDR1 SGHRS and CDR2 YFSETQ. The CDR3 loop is CASSFGQSVATNEKLFF. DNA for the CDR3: TGCGCCAGCAGTTTCGGACAGTCAGTTGCAACTAATGAAAAACTGTTTTTT.

CDR3 coding DNA: TGTGCCAGCAGCCCCGGGACTTCTAATGAAAAACTGTTTTTT. Protein product: CASSPGTSNEKLFF. The V call is TRBV7-9, the J call TRBJ1-4; TRBD1 might be the D (5 bases). This CDR3 has 14 residues. Deletions cut 5 bases from V and 3 bases from J, with 10 bases between. Germline values: CDR1 SEHNR, CDR2 FQNEAQ (reference sequence).

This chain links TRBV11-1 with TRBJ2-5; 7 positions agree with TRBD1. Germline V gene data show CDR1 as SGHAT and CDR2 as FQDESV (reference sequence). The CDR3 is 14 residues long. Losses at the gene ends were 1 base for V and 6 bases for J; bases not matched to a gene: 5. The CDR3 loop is CASSLDRGGKTQYF. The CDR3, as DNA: TGTGCCAGCAGCTTAGACAGGGGTGGAAAGACCCAGTACTTC.

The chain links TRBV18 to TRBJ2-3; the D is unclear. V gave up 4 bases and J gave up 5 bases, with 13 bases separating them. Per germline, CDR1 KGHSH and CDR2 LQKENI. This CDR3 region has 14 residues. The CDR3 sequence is CASSLHSGQDTQYF. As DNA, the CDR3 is TGTGCCAGCTCACTACATTCTGGCCAAGATACGCAGTATTTT.

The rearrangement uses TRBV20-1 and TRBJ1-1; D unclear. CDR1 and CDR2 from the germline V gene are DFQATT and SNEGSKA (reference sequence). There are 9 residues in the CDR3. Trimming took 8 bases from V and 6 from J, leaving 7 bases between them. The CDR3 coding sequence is TGCAGTTCAGGCCCTGAAGCTTTCTTT. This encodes CSSGPEAFF.

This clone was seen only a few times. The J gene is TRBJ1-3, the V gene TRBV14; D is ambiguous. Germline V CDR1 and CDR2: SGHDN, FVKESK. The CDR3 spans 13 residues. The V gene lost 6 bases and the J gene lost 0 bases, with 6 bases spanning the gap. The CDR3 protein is CASRSSSGNTIYF. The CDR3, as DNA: TGTGCCAGCAGATCGTCCTCTGGAAACACCATATATTTT. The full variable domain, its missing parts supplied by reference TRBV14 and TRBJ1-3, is EAGVTQFPSHSVIEKGQTVTLRCDPISGHDNLYWYRRVMGKEIKFLLHFVKESKQDESGMPNNRFLAERTGGTYSTLKVQPAELEDSGVYFCASRSSSGNTIYFGEGSWLTVV.

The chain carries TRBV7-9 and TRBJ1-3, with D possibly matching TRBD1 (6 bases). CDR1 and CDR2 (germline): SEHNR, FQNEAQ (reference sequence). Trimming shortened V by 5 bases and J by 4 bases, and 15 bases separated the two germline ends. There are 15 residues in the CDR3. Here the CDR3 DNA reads TGTGCCAGCAGCCTCAGGGGATCCGGGGGAAACACCATATATTTT. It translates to CASSLRGSGGNTIYF. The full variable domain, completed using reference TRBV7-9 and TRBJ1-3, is DTGVSQNPRHKITKRGQNVTFRCDPISEHNRLYWYRQTLGQGPEFLTYFQNEAQLEKSRLLSDRFSAERPKGSFSTLEIQRTEQGDSAMYLCASSLRGSGGNTIYFGEGSWLTVV.

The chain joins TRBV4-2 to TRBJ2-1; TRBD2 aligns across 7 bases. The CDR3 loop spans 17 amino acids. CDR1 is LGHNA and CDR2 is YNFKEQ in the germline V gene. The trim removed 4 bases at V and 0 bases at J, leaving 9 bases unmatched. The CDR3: CASSPNLWEGSYNEQFF. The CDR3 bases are TGTGCCAGCAGCCCCAACCTTTGGGAGGGCTCCTACAATGAGCAGTTCTTC.

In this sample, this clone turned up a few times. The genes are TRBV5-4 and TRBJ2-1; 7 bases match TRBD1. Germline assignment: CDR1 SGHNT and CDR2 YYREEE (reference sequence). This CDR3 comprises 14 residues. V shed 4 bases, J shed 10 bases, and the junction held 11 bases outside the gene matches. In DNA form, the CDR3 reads TGTGCCAGCAGCCGAAACACAGGGGTGCGGGAGCAGTTCTTC. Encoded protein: CASSRNTGVREQFF.

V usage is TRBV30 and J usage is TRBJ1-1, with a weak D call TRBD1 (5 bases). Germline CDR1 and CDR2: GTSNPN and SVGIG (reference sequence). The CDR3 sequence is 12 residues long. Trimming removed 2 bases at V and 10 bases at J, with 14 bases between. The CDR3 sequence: CAWSRGPGGAFF. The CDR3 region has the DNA TGTGCCTGGAGTAGGGGCCCGGGCGGAGCTTTCTTT.

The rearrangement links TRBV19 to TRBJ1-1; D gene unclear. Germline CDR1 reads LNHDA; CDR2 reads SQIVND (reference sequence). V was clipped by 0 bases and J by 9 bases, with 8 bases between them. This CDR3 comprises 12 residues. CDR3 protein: CASSIDAMQAFF. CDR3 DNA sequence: TGTGCCAGTAGTATAGACGCGATGCAAGCTTTCTTT.

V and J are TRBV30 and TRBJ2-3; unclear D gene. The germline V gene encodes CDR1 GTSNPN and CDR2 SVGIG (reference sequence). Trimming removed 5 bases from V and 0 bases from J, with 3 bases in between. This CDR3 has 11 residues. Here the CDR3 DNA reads TGTGCCTGGGCTAGCACAGATACGCAGTATTTT. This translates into CAWASTDTQYF.

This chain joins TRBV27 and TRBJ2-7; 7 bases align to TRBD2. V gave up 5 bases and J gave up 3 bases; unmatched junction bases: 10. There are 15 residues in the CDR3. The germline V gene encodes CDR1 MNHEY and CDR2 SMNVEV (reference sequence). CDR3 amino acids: CASSASSGGSYEQYF. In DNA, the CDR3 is TGTGCCAGCAGTGCAAGCTCTGGCGGGAGCTACGAGCAGTACTTC.

This CDR3 is CASSKQGPNYEQYF. CDR3 nucleotide sequence: TGCGCCAGCAGTAAACAGGGGCCTAACTACGAGCAGTACTTC. J is TRBJ2-7 and V is TRBV5-1, with TRBD1 identical over 7 bases. CDR3 size: 14 residues. The V gene's germline CDR1 is SGHRS and CDR2 YFSETQ. Trimming removed 5 bases from V and 3 bases from J; junction bases left unmatched: 8.

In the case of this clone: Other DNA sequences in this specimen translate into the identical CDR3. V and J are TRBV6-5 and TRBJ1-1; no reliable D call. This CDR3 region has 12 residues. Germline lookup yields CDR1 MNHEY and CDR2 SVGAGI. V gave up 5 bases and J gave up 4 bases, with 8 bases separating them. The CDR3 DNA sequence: TGTGCCAGCAGTCGCGTCGGCACTGAAGCTTTCTTT. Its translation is CASSRVGTEAFF.